The entry that follows covers one T cell receptor (beta chain) sequence. The antigen this receptor binds is unknown. No much larger clonotype is one base removed from it; base qualities were not supplied. The cohort comprised 670 or so healthy bone marrow donors. At the time of sampling, every cohort member was nominally healthy, though immune exposures that went unrecorded were likely present. CMV serostatus was recorded as positive for 289 and negative for about half of the 666 cohort members, whereas no CMV serostatus was recorded for the donor in question. Every donor gave a peripheral blood sample, and the peripheral blood mononuclear cells from that sample were used for TCR beta sequencing. Genomic DNA extraction from the blood cell samples was performed with the Qiagen DNeasy Blood Extraction Kit. Library preparation employed the immunoSEQ multiplex PCR assay. The multiplex PCR relied on a mix of 60 forward primers for TCR Vbeta segments and 13 reverse primers for TCR Jbeta segments. The CDR3 region of rearranged TCR beta genes was amplified from genomic DNA by a multiplex PCR assay. Amplified TCR beta libraries were sequenced as 87-base-pair reads on the Illumina HiSeq System. The paper's data handling went like this. A later analysis counted some 74 million unique TCR beta chains across the 550 to 700 repertoires, and roughly 11 million of these chains were shared by at least two donors. A nearest-neighbor algorithm error-corrected the raw reads and collapsed the reads into unique sequences, merging closely related sequences to remove PCR and sequencing errors. Alignment of CDR3 sequences to IMGT reference sequences was used to assign V, D and J gene segments. Each retained sequence needed at least a six-nucleotide match to both a V gene segment and a J gene segment. A rearrangement was called productive if the CDR3 had no stop codons and remained in frame with V and J, and every other rearrangement was called non-productive. CDR3 was defined according to IMGT convention as the region running from the second conserved V-encoded cysteine to the conserved J-encoded phenylalanine. The earlier analysis of some 580 of the donors excluded any sequence lacking an unambiguous match to a single V gene segment. In an earlier analysis of approximately 500 of the donors, a V segment was called functional when productive rearrangements were above 56.7%, and segregating when the standard deviation between donors exceeded 5%. A statistical classification framework was built for diagnosing cytomegalovirus status from the catalog of TCR beta chain sequences. In a later analysis, V and J genes were assigned by comparing TCR nucleotide sequences against IMGT/GENE-DB human TR gene sequences. The TCRdist pipeline was used in a later analysis to assign CDR3 sequences and most-parsimonious VDJ recombination scenarios. In a later analysis, every TCR beta chain was defined by the combination of its CDR3 amino acid sequence and its V-gene family, and reads without a unique V-gene family were dropped. To address suspected cross-contamination and a sequencing artifact, a later analysis removed a few hundred highly shared, low-generation-probability nucleotide sequences. In a later analysis, a clonal expansion index was calculated for each public chain from normalized within-repertoire ranks of inferred template counts. In a later analysis, generation probabilities were computed using a VDJ recombination model fitted to out-of-frame rearrangements, and the results were checked against IGoR. In a later analysis, TCR-TCR, TCR-HLA and TCR-CMV co-occurrence was scored with hypergeometric tests, and a repertoire-size bias correction was applied to TCR pairs. In a later analysis, false discovery rates were estimated by permuting HLA or CMV assignments 20 times. A later analysis grouped co-occurring TCRs with DBSCAN, adding TCRdist sequence similarity when clustering within HLA-allele-positive subsets. Repertoires with fewer than 30,000 or more than 120,000 public chains, plus five repertoires with anomalous nucleotide sharing, were excluded from co-occurrence clustering. This immuneACCESS table, as held by TCRdb, lists in-frame sequences with V and J called but not all clones. Of the missing ones, under half trace to an unresolved V gene in checked studies; the others have no known cause. Clonal size and the V and J genes are those of that table, whereas D and trimming came from the DNA. Recorded for this sample are about 140,000 clones; approximately 61% of them occurred a single time. The ten biggest clones cover 1.5% to 2% of the sample.

Cut back by 3 bases and 8 bases, the V and J ends lie 13 bases apart. CDR1 and CDR2 were assigned from the germline V gene as KGHSH and LQKENI. The CDR3 covers 13 residues, taking in both the cysteine and the phenylalanine. The read is trimmed to its CDR3 DNA, 39 bases read in frame from base 1. These data originate in a study of cytomegalovirus exposure and HLA in healthy donors (dated 2017 in TCRdb). Some background on the complete study: An earlier analysis of approximately 640 of the donors reported more than 250 Gb of sequence data and roughly 100 million unique TCR beta sequences from roughly 200 million T cells. Of the 300 to 500 genotyped donors, approximately 81% were placed in the genetic ancestry cluster associated with self-reported Caucasian donors. A later analysis re-examined previously published TCR beta repertoires from around 670 donors and added high-resolution HLA genotyping to investigate patterns of TCR occurrence. To predict cytomegalovirus infection status, the study combined high-throughput TCR immunosequencing, statistical association of individual TCRs with disease status, and machine learning. All discovery cohort repertoires had been generated using a single sequencing platform. Roughly 5 DR-DQ haplotypes were handled as single units for association and clustering, since linkage in the cohort was strong. The study aimed to test whether cataloging public T cell receptors could reveal signatures of past pathogen exposure. To decide whether each TCR beta V gene segment behaved as functional or pseudogenic, an earlier analysis of some 570 of the donors relied on high-throughput TCR beta sequencing. Typing coverage differed by locus: A, B, C, DRB1 and DQB1 were typed in about 620-640 donors, DQA1 in about 550, DPA1 in some 610, and DPB1 in approximately 450. Among some 410 genotyped donors of the cohort, an average of approximately 220,000 unique TCR beta nucleotide sequences was sequenced per donor, of which approximately 18% were non-productive. Rather than drawing on any new phenotypic data, the later analysis identified candidate immune exposures from TCR beta sequences and the way those sequences occurred across donors. The T cell repertoires of several hundred subjects were profiled by immunosequencing and related to cytomegalovirus serostatus. An early release covering roughly 600 HLA-typed donors comprised 250 to 350 gigabases of sequencing data and approximately 85 million unique TCR sequences. A later genetic analysis used genome-wide SNP genotypes for about three fifths of the 666 donors, treating that subset as a discovery cohort. Donor age, sex, ethnicity and CMV serostatus were compiled together with the repertoire data. Both class I and class II loci were covered by HLA typing, at four-digit resolution. In addition to the first cohort of roughly 670 subjects, a separate validation cohort of approximately 130 different subjects was used.

General conclusions and limits of the study: Some IMGT-functional V segments, including TRBV6-2 and TRBV6-3, could not be distinguished by the 87-base-pair reads and were therefore excluded. A later analysis associated some 17,000 TCR beta sequences with specific HLA alleles at a false discovery rate of 0.05. HLA typing was unavailable for some donors at each locus, so association tests used only the typed subset. In a later genetic analysis, fewer N-insertions in productive TCRs were reported among donors in an Asian-associated ancestry cluster than the approximately 710-donor mean. In this cohort, only TCR beta chains were sequenced, and detectable features were limited by the absence of alpha or paired-chain data. While some public TCRs were present in many individuals, most TCR sequences turned up only very rarely across donors. According to a later analysis, TCR association rates differed among HLA loci, with DRB1 alleles showing the most associated TCRs and HLA-C alleles showing the fewest. A further reported finding was that TCR beta sequences accurately predicted the HLA-A and HLA-B alleles for most subjects in the first cohort. A cluster of highly shared sequence variants was judged likely to be a technical artifact of the sequencing pipeline. Because counts were too low, more than 15 rarely observed V segments, including chromosome 9 orphons, were left out of the earlier analysis of a few hundred of the donors. Presence/absence analyses assumed roughly uniform sequencing depth across donors, an assumption that may not hold. Assigning TCR associations to individual alleles was difficult when HLA alleles, especially DR and DQ, strongly co-occurred. An association between a missense DCLRE1C variant and V-gene and J-gene trimming of TCR beta chains was found in a later genetic analysis and replicated in an independent cohort. The classifier was reported to diagnose cytomegalovirus status with high specificity and sensitivity in both the original cohort and the validation cohort. The study listed approximately 150 TCR beta chains as associated with cytomegalovirus. Most CMV-associated TCR beta chains appeared to be HLA-restricted in a later analysis, and the HLA associations seemed to be driven largely by CMV exposure. A few of the identified cytomegalovirus-associated TCR beta chains were confirmed in vitro to be specific for cytomegalovirus antigens. The authors suggested that the approach could potentially be generalized to other disease states and immunological phenotypes. Linkage disequilibrium might explain the correlated functional status among segregating V segments, but an unknown experimental factor could not be excluded. A later analysis reported that several top co-occurrence clusters appeared linked to parvovirus B19, influenza, CMV and Epstein-Barr virus. A later analysis found that HLA-associated TCR beta chains were more clonally expanded and had lower generation probabilities than equally common non-associated chains. Immune exposure information for the cohort was limited to CMV serostatus. In an earlier analysis of 450 to 750 of the donors, most TCR beta V segments appeared in productive rearrangements about 87% or about 30% of the time, broadly matching IMGT annotations.

The sequencing sample was made of PBMCs. The V gene is TRBV18 and the J gene is TRBJ1-1; a tentative D call is TRBD1 (6 bases match). The receptor was derived from a human donor in good health. The nucleotide sequence is given as TGTGCCAGCTCACCGGGACAAAGACCCGAAGCTTTCTTT. This is translated as CASSPGQRPEAFF.